These 20 T cell receptor beta chains were all obtained from the same sample, sequenced in a study of blood T cell repertoires in COVID-19. Assay: immunoSEQ multiplex PCR; the TCRdb copy retains only in-frame clones and omits some. The table records fewer than 200,000 clones, 80% to 90% of them present only once. What was sequenced was PBMCs or T cells enriched from blood (not recorded which). The origin of the receptors is a woman aged 45 to 65 in a cohort exposed to, infected with or recovered from COVID-19 (not recorded which).

The chain links TRBV14 to TRBJ2-5; D perhaps matches TRBD1 (5 bases). CDR1 and CDR2 (germline): SGHDN, FVKESK. Deletions cut 5 bases from V and 1 base from J, with 14 bases between. The CDR3 is 15 amino acids. The chain's CDR3 is CASSLNGDSQETQYF. CDR3 in DNA: TGTGCCAGCAGCTTAAACGGCGACAGCCAAGAGACCCAGTACTTC.

This chain's CDR3 is CAITTGAGESNQPQHF. The CDR3 DNA follows: TGTGCCATTACGACAGGGGCTGGAGAAAGCAATCAGCCCCAGCATTTT. This sequence joins TRBV27 and TRBJ1-5, with TRBD1 matching 8 bases. Trimming at V came to 10 bases and at J to 1 base, leaving 12 bases not matched to a gene. CDR1 is MNHEY and CDR2 is SMNVEV in the germline V gene (reference sequence). The CDR3 sequence is 16 residues long.

The sample holds one count of this clone. The chain carries TRBV19 and TRBJ1-5; maybe TRBD1 (5 bases). The CDR3 spans 18 residues. From germline, CDR1 is LNHDA and CDR2 SQIVND (reference sequence). V dropped 6 bases and J dropped 2 bases, with 23 bases sitting between them. This CDR3 is CASSNLILGGIGNQPQHF. In DNA, the CDR3 is TGTGCCAGTAGCAATCTGATACTGGGGGGGATCGGCAATCAGCCCCAGCATTTT.

V gene TRBV28 combines with J gene TRBJ2-1, with 9 bases aligning to TRBD1. The trim removed 8 bases at V and 8 bases at J, leaving 13 bases unmatched. Germline CDR1 is MDHEN and CDR2 is SYDVKM. The CDR3 contains 15 residues. The CDR3 reads CASHGRTGAGDEQFF. CDR3 DNA: TGTGCCAGCCATGGACGGACAGGGGCCGGTGATGAGCAGTTCTTC.

V usage is TRBV6-5 and J usage is TRBJ2-7; tentatively, D is TRBD2 (5 bases). V shed 6 bases and J shed 9 bases, with 24 bases lying between them. The germline V gene encodes CDR1 MNHEY and CDR2 SVGAGI. This CDR3 spans 15 amino acids. CDR3 DNA sequence: TGTGCCAGCAGCTCCGGGGTCACGACCTCTAGGATGCAGTACTTC. It yields the protein CASSSGVTTSRMQYF.

This chain connects TRBV2 to TRBJ2-1; 8 bases align to TRBD1. V trimming: 7 bases; J trimming: 4 bases; junction bases outside the gene matches: 6. Germline V lookup: CDR1 SNHLY, CDR2 FYNNEI. This CDR3 has 14 amino acids. CDR3 residues: CASIRTGLYNEQFF. The CDR3 region has the DNA TGTGCCAGCATTCGGACAGGGCTTTACAATGAGCAGTTCTTC.

The genes are TRBV21-1 and TRBJ2-7; TRBD2, the table's D call, was not compared with the DNA. TRBV21-1 is a pseudogene segment. The CDR3 is 17 residues long. The DNA for the CDR3 is TGTGCCAGCACCGAATCCTGTATCGAGGGAGGGGCCTACGAGCAGTACTTC. Translated, it gives CASTESCIEGGAYEQYF.

V is TRBV27 and J is TRBJ2-3; 8 nucleotides agree with TRBD2. J gave up 0 bases and V 2 bases, and 1 base lay outside the gene matches. Germline-derived CDR1 and CDR2 are MNHEY and SMNVEV (reference sequence). This CDR3 is 15 amino acids long. The CDR3 DNA is TGTGCCAGCAGTTTAGGCGGGGGGAGCACAGATACGCAGTATTTT. Translating gives CASSLGGGSTDTQYF.

V is TRBV28 and J is TRBJ1-5, with 9 bases identical to TRBD1. The junction had 23 bases not matched to a gene; V was cut back by 3 bases and J by 11 bases. Germline V gene data show CDR1 as MDHEN and CDR2 as SYDVKM. The CDR3 covers 19 residues. The CDR3 coding sequence is TGTGCCAGCAGTTTCCCTTCTACCGGGACAGGGAATAGAGTCCTAGCCCAGCATTTT. Translated: CASSFPSTGTGNRVLAQHF. Filled out from reference TRBV28 and TRBJ1-5, the complete variable domain reads DVKVTQSSRYLVKRTGEKVFLECVQDMDHENMFWYRQDPGLGLRLIYFSYDVKMKEKGDIPEGYSVSREKKERFSLILESASTNQTSMYLCASSFPSTGTGNRVLAQHFGDGTRLSIL.

This clone appeared a single time. The chain joins TRBV19 to TRBJ1-4, with D perhaps TRBD1 (5 bases). V lost 10 bases, J lost 8 bases, and 20 bases lay in between. The CDR3 totals 14 residues. The V gene's germline CDR1 is LNHDA and CDR2 SQIVND (reference sequence). Written as DNA, the CDR3 is TGTGCCACCAGCATTGGAGGGGTCAGGGAAAAACTGTTTTTT. Its protein product is CATSIGGVREKLFF. The whole variable domain, remainder taken from reference TRBV19 and TRBJ1-4, is DGGITQSPKYLFRKEGQNVTLSCEQNLNHDAMYWYRQDPGQGLRLIYYSQIVNDFQKGDIAEGYSVSREKKESFPLTVTSAQKNPTAFYLCATSIGGVREKLFFGSGTQLSVL.

The genes are TRBV2 and TRBJ1-1, with D possibly being TRBD1 (6 bases). V was pared by 3 bases and J by 4 bases, with 12 bases between. The CDR3 covers 14 residues. Per the germline V gene, CDR1 is SNHLY and CDR2 is FYNNEI. This CDR3 is CASSDMGAITEAFF. The CDR3 DNA sequence: TGTGCCAGCAGTGATATGGGGGCGATCACTGAAGCTTTCTTT.

The chain links TRBV7-2 to TRBJ1-2; 7 bases are a match to TRBD1. This CDR3 has 13 amino acids. V shed 3 bases, J shed 6 bases, and the junction held 4 bases outside the gene matches. CDR1 is SGHTA and CDR2 is FQGNSA in the germline V gene. CDR3 bases: TGTGCCAGCAGCTTCGACAGGGACCATGGCTACACCTTC. Its translation is CASSFDRDHGYTF.

The chain couples TRBV19 to TRBJ1-1, with D unresolved. The V gene's germline CDR1 is LNHDA and CDR2 SQIVND (reference sequence). This CDR3 has 13 amino acids. With 10 bases removed from V and 2 bases from J, the gap between germline ends came to 14 bases. The CDR3 spells CATTGLTNTEAFF. The CDR3 nucleotides read TGTGCCACCACGGGATTAACAAACACTGAAGCTTTCTTT.

The chain links TRBV4-1 to TRBJ2-2; 9 nucleotides align to TRBD2. J lost 5 bases, V lost 0 bases, and 10 bases had no gene match. CDR3 size: 18 residues. Per the germline V gene, CDR1 is MGHRA and CDR2 is YSYEKL. The chain's CDR3 is CASSQDLGAGGRTGELFF. DNA for the CDR3: TGCGCCAGCAGCCAAGATTTAGGAGCGGGGGGTAGAACCGGGGAGCTGTTTTTT.

V usage is TRBV21-1 and J usage is TRBJ2-6; the D segment call TRBD2 is taken from the table without a DNA check. TRBV21-1 is a pseudogene locus. The CDR3 has 22 residues. The CDR3, as DNA: TGTGCCAGCAGCAAAGAGGAAGAGGCGGGGGACCAAGACTTCTTTGGGGCCAACGTCCTGACTTTC. Residues: CASSKEEEAGDQDFFGANVLTF.

The chain joins TRBV6-1 to TRBJ2-7, with 7 bases identical to TRBD1. CDR3 length: 16 amino acids. Germline V gene data show CDR1 as MNHNS and CDR2 as SASEGT. With V trimmed by 3 bases and J by 0 bases, 8 bases remained unmatched. The CDR3 loop is CASSDAMAGGSYEQYF. In DNA form, the CDR3 reads TGTGCCAGCAGTGATGCTATGGCAGGGGGCTCCTACGAGCAGTACTTC.

The chain couples TRBV14 to TRBJ1-4; D may be TRBD1 (6 bases). The CDR3 covers 14 residues. The germline V and J ends were trimmed by 4 bases and 3 bases, with 9 bases remaining between them. The germline CDR1 and CDR2 sequences are SGHDN and FVKESK. The CDR3: CASSLGQSNEKLFF. CDR3 nucleotide sequence: TGTGCCAGCAGCCTAGGACAGTCTAATGAAAAACTGTTTTTT.

The J gene is TRBJ2-3, the V gene TRBV11-2; D remains unclear. The V gene lost 10 bases and the J gene lost 4 bases, with 18 bases spanning the gap. Germline V gene lookup returns CDR1 SGHAT and CDR2 FQNNGV. The CDR3 is 14 residues long. CDR3 sequence (DNA): TGTGCCACACATACCCTGGGCCCCCCAGATACGCAGTATTTT. It is translated as CATHTLGPPDTQYF.

The V call is TRBV27, the J call TRBJ1-2; 8 bases fit TRBD1. Germline V gene sequence: CDR1 MNHEY, CDR2 SMNVEV (reference sequence). Trimming took 6 bases from V and 4 from J; bases not matched to a gene: 10. The CDR3 has 15 amino acids. DNA for the CDR3: TGTGCCAGCAGCCATTATGCGGACAGGGCCTATGGCTACACCTTC. This encodes CASSHYADRAYGYTF.

The chain couples TRBV7-9 to TRBJ1-5; D is perhaps TRBD1 (6 bases). CDR3 size: 14 residues. Trimming pared 5 bases from V and 6 bases from J, leaving 14 bases between. Germline values: CDR1 SEHNR, CDR2 FQNEAQ (reference sequence). CDR3 amino acids: CASSHRDPSQPQHF. CDR3 coding DNA: TGTGCCAGCAGCCACAGGGACCCAAGTCAGCCCCAGCATTTT.